This is a list of T cell receptor beta chains from one sample in a study of blood T cell repertoires in COVID-19. Measured with immunoSEQ multiplex PCR; TCRdb has only the in-frame clones, and not every one. The sample carries over 250,000 clones, approximately 89% recorded once. The sequenced material came from peripheral blood. These receptors all come from a woman aged 60 to 75 with acute or convalescent COVID-19. Each CDR3 is given with its conserved first and last residue.

CDR3 protein: CASSQDGGGGNTEAFF; V gene: TRBV4-3; J gene: TRBJ1-1
CDR3 protein: CASSPEELGSHF; V gene: TRBV18; J gene: TRBJ1-5
CDR3 protein: CASSYSTWARGDTQYF; V gene: TRBV6-5; J gene: TRBJ2-3
CDR3 protein: CASSLLTRLMNTEAFF; V gene: TRBV5-6; J gene: TRBJ1-1
CDR3 protein: CASSSSLGGFVPYEQYF; V gene: TRBV28; J gene: TRBJ2-7
CDR3 protein: CASSWGIKGRAGELFF; V gene: TRBV28; J gene: TRBJ2-2
CDR3 protein: CASGRDSQETQYF; V gene: TRBV6-5; J gene: TRBJ2-5
CDR3 protein: CASSLAGSPPAPQHF; V gene: TRBV5-4; J gene: TRBJ1-5
CDR3 protein: CASSLYQPQHF; V gene: TRBV28; J gene: TRBJ1-5
CDR3 protein: CASSESPTGLNGYTF; V gene: TRBV6-1; J gene: TRBJ1-2
CDR3 protein: CASSSTGYSYDEQFF; V gene: TRBV7-9; J gene: TRBJ2-1
CDR3 protein: CASSFSDRPPLRGYTF; V gene: TRBV27; J gene: TRBJ1-2
CDR3 protein: CASSYLGAKNTEAFF; V gene: TRBV5-4; J gene: TRBJ1-1
CDR3 protein: CATEQGGRNTEAFF; V gene: TRBV28; J gene: TRBJ1-1
CDR3 protein: CASSILAGGYNEQFF; V gene: TRBV7-2; J gene: TRBJ2-1
CDR3 protein: CASSPHRDGTEAFF; V gene: TRBV18; J gene: TRBJ1-1
CDR3 protein: CASSYSDRGRKLFF; V gene: TRBV6-5; J gene: TRBJ1-4
CDR3 protein: CASSLFGQGIGEKLFF; V gene: TRBV5-8; J gene: TRBJ1-4
CDR3 protein: CASSLGTTQETQYF; V gene: TRBV3-1/TRBV3-2; J gene: TRBJ2-5
CDR3 protein: CASSLGQGADEQYF; V gene: TRBV5-1; J gene: TRBJ2-7
CDR3 protein: CASSLWGRLEAFF; V gene: TRBV5-6; J gene: TRBJ1-1
CDR3 protein: CASRPGGARNGELFF; V gene: TRBV6-2/TRBV6-3; J gene: TRBJ2-2
CDR3 protein: CASSPRWTETRGGSPLHF; V gene: TRBV11-2; J gene: TRBJ1-6
CDR3 protein: CASSLLAGEPTGELFF; V gene: TRBV7-3; J gene: TRBJ2-2
CDR3 protein: CASSPEGDEQFF; V gene: TRBV11-3; J gene: TRBJ2-1
CDR3 protein: CAIKPILTYEQYF; V gene: TRBV10-3; J gene: TRBJ2-7
CDR3 protein: CASSLDGVVIAGYNEQFF; V gene: TRBV11-2; J gene: TRBJ2-1
CDR3 protein: CASSPAGNQETQYF; V gene: TRBV18; J gene: TRBJ2-5
CDR3 protein: CASSFTGVNEKLFF; V gene: TRBV7-2; J gene: TRBJ1-4
CDR3 protein: CASSSGHRTDTQYF; V gene: TRBV11-3; J gene: TRBJ2-3
CDR3 protein: CASSLLFGDRKLNTEAFF; V gene: TRBV27; J gene: TRBJ1-1
CDR3 protein: CASSGGLGPSYEQYF; V gene: TRBV28; J gene: TRBJ2-7
CDR3 protein: CATSKGQLSSYNEQFF; V gene: TRBV15; J gene: TRBJ2-1
CDR3 protein: CASSRDRGTGELFF; V gene: TRBV5-4; J gene: TRBJ2-2
CDR3 protein: CASSFPSGKYEQYF; V gene: TRBV5-6; J gene: TRBJ2-7
CDR3 protein: CASSSGTSGGIQYF; V gene: TRBV7-8; J gene: TRBJ2-4
CDR3 protein: CASSYKQGTGEEQFF; V gene: TRBV6-5; J gene: TRBJ2-1
CDR3 protein: CASSDTDTYGYTF; V gene: TRBV2; J gene: TRBJ1-2
CDR3 protein: CASSRRTATNEKLFF; V gene: TRBV21-1; J gene: TRBJ1-4